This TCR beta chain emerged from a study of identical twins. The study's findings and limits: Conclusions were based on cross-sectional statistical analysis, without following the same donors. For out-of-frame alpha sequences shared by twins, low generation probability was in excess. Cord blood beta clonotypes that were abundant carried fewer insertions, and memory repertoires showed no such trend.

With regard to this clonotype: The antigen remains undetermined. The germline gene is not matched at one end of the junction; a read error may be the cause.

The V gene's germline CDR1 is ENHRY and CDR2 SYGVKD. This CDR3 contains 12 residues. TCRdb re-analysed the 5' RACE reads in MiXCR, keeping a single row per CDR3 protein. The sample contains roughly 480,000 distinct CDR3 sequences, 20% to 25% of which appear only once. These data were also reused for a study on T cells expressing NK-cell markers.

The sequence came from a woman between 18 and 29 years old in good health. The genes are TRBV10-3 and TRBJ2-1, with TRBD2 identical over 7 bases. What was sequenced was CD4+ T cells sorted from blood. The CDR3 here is CAISELGLEVLF. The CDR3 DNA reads TGTGCCATCAGTGAGTTAGGACTAGAAGTACTCTTC.